The 29 T cell receptor beta chains listed next were all sequenced from one sample in a study. TCRdb reprocessed the 5' RACE reads via MiXCR and lists one record per CDR3 protein. Among just over 60,000 distinct CDR3 sequences listed, approximately 31% were seen once. The sample was tumor-infiltrating naive CD4+ T cells sorted from the breast tumor. As to subset: naive CD4+ T cells, CD4+CD45RA+CD25-. These receptors were taken from a female donor with breast cancer.

This clonotype qualifies as medium-sized (0.01 to 0.1%). The chain combines TRBV7-2 with TRBJ2-7; D gene unclear. V lost 3 bases and J 2 bases, leaving 2 bases between the germline ends. CDR3 size: 11 residues. The germline V gene encodes CDR1 SGHTA and CDR2 FQGNSA. Here the CDR3 DNA reads TGTGCCAGCAGCTTCGCCTACGAGCAGTACTTC. It is translated as CASSFAYEQYF. Full variable domain (remainder filled in from reference TRBV7-2 and TRBJ2-7): GAGVSQSPSNKVTEKGKDVELRCDPISGHTALYWYRQSLGQGLEFLIYFQGNSAPDKSGLPSDRFSAERTGGSVSTLTIQRTQQEDSAVYLCASSFAYEQYFGPGTRLTVT.

The chain recombines TRBV4-1 with TRBJ1-1, with 7 bases lining up with TRBD1. This CDR3 contains 16 residues. V dropped 2 bases and J dropped 0; count of bases not matched to a gene: 6. Germline V lookup: CDR1 MGHRA, CDR2 YSYEKL. The DNA of the CDR3 is TGCGCCAGCAGCCAAAGCCGACAGGGAATGAACACTGAAGCTTTCTTT. Translation gives CASSQSRQGMNTEAFF.

This clonotype was counted at least ten times. The chain links TRBV20-1 to TRBJ1-2; D is unclear. The CDR3 is made up of 12 amino acids. From germline, CDR1 is DFQATT and CDR2 SNEGSKA (reference sequence). V was pared by 2 bases and J by 4 bases, with 8 bases between. The CDR3 here is CSARLGGYGYTF. CDR3 bases: TGCAGTGCTAGACTGGGAGGCTATGGCTACACCTTC.

The chain combines TRBV7-3 with TRBJ2-1, with D unresolved. The germline V gene encodes CDR1 SGHTA and CDR2 FQGTGA. V dropped 4 bases and J dropped 6 bases, with 10 bases sitting between them. The CDR3 is 13 residues long. The CDR3 DNA sequence: TGTGCCAGCAGCTCAGGTTTAGTCAATGAGCAGTTCTTC. It encodes CASSSGLVNEQFF.

The chain carries TRBV5-1 and TRBJ1-3; TRBD1 matches at 9 bases. This CDR3 region has 15 residues. The germline CDR1 and CDR2 sequences are SGHRS and YFSETQ. V lost 3 bases to trimming and J lost 3 bases; unmatched junction nucleotides: 4. In DNA, the CDR3 is TGCGCCAGCAGCTCGCCGGGACAGGGTGGAAACACCATATATTTT. It is translated as CASSSPGQGGNTIYF.

In the case of this clonotype: Its ends do not fully match the called genes, so a read error is possible. V gene TRBV6-5 combines with J gene TRBJ2-1, with D perhaps matching TRBD1 (5 bases). The CDR3 loop spans 15 amino acids. Germline V gene data show CDR1 as MNHEY and CDR2 as SVGAGI. CDR3 region: CASRDRGMVYNEQLF. The CDR3 coding sequence is TGTGCCAGCAGAGATAGGGGAATGGTTTACAATGAGCAGCTCTTC.

The gene calls are TRBV20-1 and TRBJ1-2; D gene uncertain. This CDR3 contains 12 residues. V lost 6 bases and J lost 7, with 15 bases in between. The germline gives CDR1 DFQATT, CDR2 SNEGSKA (reference sequence). CDR3 in amino acids: CSARNSMGGYTF. CDR3 bases: TGCAGTGCCCGGAACAGTATGGGTGGCTACACCTTC.

This clonotype showed up just a few times. This chain uses TRBV28 with TRBJ1-6; the D is unclear. The V gene lost 5 bases and the J gene lost 7 bases, with 12 bases spanning the gap. CDR3 length: 14 amino acids. Germline CDR1 is MDHEN and CDR2 is SYDVKM. DNA of the CDR3: TGTGCCAGCAGTCCCACCGGGGAAAATTCACCCCTCCACTTT. Residues: CASSPTGENSPLHF.

This chain links TRBV5-1 with TRBJ2-1; the match to TRBD1 covers 8 bases. Trimming cost V 4 bases and J 8 bases; bases outside gene matches: 11. The CDR3 is 15 amino acids. Germline CDR1 reads SGHRS; CDR2 reads YFSETQ. The CDR3 loop reads CASSVAGTGDDEQFF. DNA for the CDR3: TGCGCCAGCAGCGTGGCCGGGACAGGTGACGATGAGCAGTTCTTC. The whole variable domain, filled in from reference TRBV5-1 and TRBJ2-1, reads KAGVTQTPRYLIKTRGQQVTLSCSPISGHRSVSWYQQTPGQGLQFLFEYFSETQRNKGNFPGRFSGRQFSNSRSEMNVSTLELGDSALYLCASSVAGTGDDEQFFGPGTRLTVL.

The table lists this clonotype with many counts. This chain connects TRBV5-6 to TRBJ2-5; D ambiguous. V lost 0 bases and J lost 2, with 8 bases in between. Germline V gene sequence: CDR1 SGHDT, CDR2 YYEEEE. The CDR3 sequence is 14 residues long. CDR3 loop: CASSLVQTQETQYF. CDR3 nucleotides: TGTGCCAGCAGCTTGGTACAGACACAAGAGACCCAGTACTTC.

The chain recombines TRBV6-2 or TRBV6-3 with TRBJ2-5, with 9 positions matching TRBD2. The germline V gene encodes CDR1 MNHEY and CDR2 SVGEGT. V shed 0 bases and J 4 bases; nucleotides not matched to a gene: 12. The CDR3 is 18 amino acids. CDR3 sequence: CASSYSLRRTSVRETQYF. CDR3 nucleotide sequence: TGTGCCAGCAGTTACTCTCTCCGCCGGACTAGCGTTCGAGAGACCCAGTACTTC.

The chain couples TRBV27 to TRBJ1-2; D is uncertain. V lost 7 bases and J 10 bases, leaving 13 bases between the germline ends. Germline values: CDR1 MNHEY, CDR2 SMNVEV (reference sequence). The CDR3 has 11 residues. The CDR3 here is CASKSDGYYTF. The DNA for the CDR3 is TGTGCCAGCAAAAGTGACGGCTACTACACCTTC.

V usage is TRBV20-1 and J usage is TRBJ2-7, with D possibly being TRBD1 (5 bases). Trimming shortened V by 5 bases and J by 7 bases, and 18 bases separated the two germline ends. The CDR3 is 13 residues long. CDR1 is DFQATT and CDR2 is SNEGSKA in the germline V gene (reference sequence). CDR3 in amino acids: CSAPRVQGGEQYF. The CDR3 coding sequence is TGCAGTGCTCCCCGAGTGCAGGGTGGAGAGCAGTACTTC.

In its sample, this clonotype was seen once. The rearrangement uses TRBV27 and TRBJ1-3, with D possibly matching TRBD1 (6 bases). CDR1 MNHEY and CDR2 SMNVEV come from the germline V gene (reference sequence). Trimming shortened V by 0 bases and J by 3 bases, and 6 bases separated the two germline ends. This CDR3 has 14 amino acids. Here the CDR3 reads CASSLSGGGNTIYF. CDR3 bases: TGTGCCAGCAGTTTATCAGGGGGTGGAAACACCATATATTTT.

The table lists this clonotype with many counts. This chain connects TRBV6-2 or TRBV6-3 to TRBJ1-1; unclear D gene. Per germline, CDR1 MNHEY and CDR2 SVGEGT. V lost 0 bases to trimming and J lost 0 bases, with 11 bases between them. CDR3 length equals 16 residues. In DNA form, the CDR3 reads TGTGCCAGCAGTTACTCGCCGGGAAGTCTGAACACTGAAGCTTTCTTT. Translated, it gives CASSYSPGSLNTEAFF.

V usage is TRBV6-5 and J usage is TRBJ2-7; weak D call: TRBD1 (6 bases). Germline V gene lookup returns CDR1 MNHEY and CDR2 SVGAGI. The ends were cut back, 2 bases at V and 8 bases at J, with 13 bases in the middle. This CDR3 region has 13 residues. For the CDR3, the DNA is TGTGCCAGCAGTTACGACGTTACAGGGAAGCAGTACTTC. Translation: CASSYDVTGKQYF.

V usage is TRBV13 and J usage is TRBJ1-2; weak D call: TRBD1 (5 bases). Trimming removed 5 bases from V and 0 bases from J, with 10 bases in between. Germline V gene sequence: CDR1 PRHDT, CDR2 FYEKMQ (reference sequence). CDR3 size: 14 residues. The CDR3 reads CASSPGASNYGYTF. The CDR3, as DNA: TGTGCCAGCAGCCCCGGGGCCTCTAACTATGGCTACACCTTC.

This rearrangement joins TRBV20-1 to TRBJ2-3, with TRBD2 matching 8 bases. In germline, CDR1 is DFQATT, CDR2 SNEGSKA (reference sequence). This CDR3 has 14 residues. V gave up 3 bases and J gave up 4 bases; unmatched junction bases: 6. The CDR3 here is CSARHREGADTQYF. CDR3 bases: TGCAGTGCTAGGCACCGGGAGGGGGCAGATACGCAGTATTTT.

Regarding this clonotype: This clone may be a read error of a much larger clone one base away. The rearrangement links TRBV5-1 to TRBJ2-7, with D hard to call. Germline CDR1 SGHRS, CDR2 YFSETQ. V dropped 4 bases and J dropped 2 bases, with 10 bases sitting between them. CDR3 length equals 13 residues. The CDR3 sequence is CASSVSTAYEQYF. CDR3 DNA: TGCGCCAGCAGCGTATCAACAGCCTACGAGCAGTACTTC.

At least ten counts were recorded for this clonotype. The CDR3 nucleotides read TGCGCCAGCAGGGAGACAGCCGGAGGGGAAGCTTTCTTT. Its translation is CASRETAGGEAFF. The V call is TRBV4-3, the J call TRBJ1-1; D is possibly TRBD1 (5 bases). V was shortened by 6 bases and J by 8 bases, with 16 bases between the two germline ends. The germline V gene has CDR1 LGHNA and CDR2 YSLEER. This CDR3 spans 13 amino acids.

This clonotype was found a few times. The gene calls are TRBV4-1 and TRBJ1-2; no clear D gene. V was clipped by 1 base and J by 10 bases, with 22 bases between them. CDR3 size: 16 residues. CDR1 MGHRA and CDR2 YSYEKL come from the germline V gene. In DNA form, the CDR3 reads TGCGCCAGCAGCCAAGTATCAGGCATCTCGGTGAGGAACTACACCTTC. It is translated as CASSQVSGISVRNYTF.

This clonotype has a handful of counts. The chain joins TRBV6-5 to TRBJ1-1; the D is unclear. V was trimmed by 0 bases and J by 7 bases, leaving 9 bases between them. Per germline, CDR1 MNHEY and CDR2 SVGAGI. This CDR3 is built from 13 residues. The DNA for the CDR3 is TGTGCCAGCAGTTACTCTCAAGTAAATGAAGCTTTCTTT. As protein: CASSYSQVNEAFF.

The chain uses TRBV12-3 or TRBV12-4 and TRBJ2-1; 13 nucleotides align to TRBD2. The length of the CDR3 is 14 residues. The V gene end was trimmed by 4 bases and the J gene end by 10 bases; junction bases not matched to a gene: 4. CDR3 sequence reads: CASSWTSGSREQFF. The CDR3 DNA follows: TGTGCCAGCAGTTGGACTAGCGGGAGCCGAGAGCAGTTCTTC.

A remark on this clonotype: One end of the junction is discordant with germline, which a read error may explain. The DNA of the CDR3 is TGTGCCGGCAGCTCCCAAGTCCAAGAGACCCAGTACTTC. Its protein is CAGSSQVQETQYF. This sequence joins TRBV7-3 and TRBJ2-5, with unresolved D. In germline, CDR1 is SGHTA, CDR2 FQGTGA. This CDR3 is 13 amino acids long.

The V call is TRBV5-6, the J call TRBJ1-6; a weak D match, TRBD1 (5 bases). V dropped 1 base and J dropped 10 bases, with 15 bases sitting between them. The CDR3 covers 15 residues. Per the germline V gene, CDR1 is SGHDT and CDR2 is YYEEEE. The CDR3 DNA sequence: TGTGCCAGCAGCTTGATTGCAGGGAAGGGGTCACCCCTCCACTTT. This encodes CASSLIAGKGSPLHF.

Turning to this clonotype: At one boundary the junction diverges from the germline segment, which might be a read error. The gene calls are TRBV7-2 and TRBJ2-3, with 7 bases aligning to TRBD2. The CDR3 sequence is 16 residues long. Germline values: CDR1 SGHTA, CDR2 FQGNSA. The chain's CDR3 is CASSLGAGVYTETQYF. As DNA, the CDR3 is TGTGCCAGCAGCTTAGGCGCGGGAGTTTACACAGAAACGCAGTATTTT.

V usage is TRBV24-1 and J usage is TRBJ2-5; the match to TRBD2 covers 10 bases. The CDR3 extends over 15 amino acids. V lost 5 bases and J lost 4; bases outside the gene matches: 6. Germline CDR1 is KGHDR and CDR2 is SFDVKD. Written as DNA, the CDR3 is TGTGCCACCAGTGTTCAGCGGGGGGGCCTAGAGACCCAGTACTTC. As protein: CATSVQRGGLETQYF.

Ten or more counts support this clonotype. The chain uses TRBV5-1 and TRBJ1-1, with D possibly matching TRBD1 (5 bases). Trimming removed 4 bases at V and 1 base at J, with 11 bases between. Looked up from germline, CDR1 is SGHRS and CDR2 is YFSETQ. The CDR3 spans 14 residues. In DNA form, the CDR3 reads TGCGCCAGCAGCCGAGACAGTCAGAACACTGAAGCTTTCTTT. Its protein product is CASSRDSQNTEAFF.

The V call is TRBV20-1, the J call TRBJ2-7, with D perhaps matching TRBD2 (6 bases). CDR1 and CDR2 from the germline V gene are DFQATT and SNEGSKA (reference sequence). The CDR3 is 13 amino acids. Trimming left V 0 bases short and J 5 bases short, with 11 bases between. The CDR3 is CSARDGSWNEQYF. CDR3 DNA sequence: TGCAGTGCTAGAGACGGGAGCTGGAACGAGCAGTACTTC.